This passage covers 25 T cell receptor beta chains from one sample sequenced in a study of cytomegalovirus exposure and HLA in healthy donors (dated by TCRdb to the late 2010s). Library method: the immunoSEQ multiplex PCR assay. What TCRdb holds here is the immuneACCESS table cut down to in-frame rearrangements. Part of the clones is not present; checked against another copy, under half of the missing clones reflect an unresolved V gene, and the others are unexplained. Across this sample there are roughly 60,000 clones, with approximately 96% seen only once. The ten top clones hold approximately 1% of the sample. The sample was PBMCs. These receptors were collected from a man aged 18 to 30 in good health and CMV-seronegative.

V gene TRBV5-1 combines with J gene TRBJ1-4; TRBD1 might be the D (5 bases). Per germline, CDR1 SGHRS and CDR2 YFSETQ. The V end was cut by 0 bases, the J end by 7 bases, with 13 bases between. The CDR3 runs 15 residues. The CDR3 DNA reads TGCGCCAGCAGCTTGGCGGTTGGGGGGACTGAAAAACTGTTTTTT. It yields the protein CASSLAVGGTEKLFF.

The rearrangement joins TRBV27 to TRBJ1-4; D is possibly TRBD1 (5 bases). Germline CDR1 is MNHEY and CDR2 is SMNVEV (reference sequence). Trimming took off 7 bases at V and 7 bases at J, with 13 bases between the two ends. The CDR3 has 13 residues. CDR3 nucleotides: TGTGCCAGCACTACGGGGGGTTTTGAAAAACTGTTTTTT. This codes for CASTTGGFEKLFF.

The chain couples TRBV11-2 to TRBJ2-7; D unresolved. V lost 6 bases and J 4 bases, leaving 13 bases between the germline ends. The germline V gene has CDR1 SGHAT and CDR2 FQNNGV. CDR3 size: 13 residues. The CDR3 is CASRGRVLYEQYF. The CDR3 coding sequence is TGTGCCAGCAGGGGCAGAGTGTTATACGAGCAGTACTTC.

The rearrangement links TRBV6-5 to TRBJ2-7; 7 positions match TRBD2. Unmatched junction bases numbered 7, after V lost 5 bases and J lost 3 bases. The CDR3 is 14 amino acids. From germline, CDR1 is MNHEY and CDR2 SVGAGI. CDR3 sequence (DNA): TGTGCCAGCAGTCCCAGCGGGACTATCTACGAGCAGTACTTC. Protein sequence: CASSPSGTIYEQYF.

V gene TRBV11-2 combines with J gene TRBJ2-3, with D unclear. Per germline, CDR1 SGHAT and CDR2 FQNNGV. The V gene lost 1 base and the J gene lost 0 bases, with 11 bases spanning the gap. The CDR3 is made up of 16 amino acids. CDR3 protein: CASSLVASSSTDTQYF. The CDR3 bases are TGTGCCAGCAGCTTAGTAGCTTCCTCTAGCACAGATACGCAGTATTTT.

The chain couples TRBV5-4 to TRBJ1-1, with D possibly TRBD1 on 6 matching bases. Germline V lookup: CDR1 SGHNT, CDR2 YYREEE (reference sequence). There are 13 residues in the CDR3. The V end was cut by 7 bases, the J end by 7 bases, with 17 bases between. Here the CDR3 DNA reads TGTGCCAGCTTCCGCAGGGGTTATAGTGAAGCTTTCTTT. Its translation: CASFRRGYSEAFF.

This chain uses TRBV4-3 with TRBJ2-3; the match to TRBD2 covers 10 bases. Germline lookup yields CDR1 LGHNA and CDR2 YSLEER. This CDR3 contains 16 residues. Losses at the gene ends were 1 base for V and 8 bases for J; bases not matched to a gene: 9. CDR3 protein: CASSQGTSGTTLTQYF. CDR3 DNA sequence: TGCGCCAGCAGCCAAGGAACTAGCGGGACCACACTTACGCAGTATTTT.

The gene calls are TRBV11-2 and TRBJ1-1; D unclear. CDR1 is SGHAT and CDR2 is FQNNGV in the germline V gene. The length of the CDR3 is 16 residues. V lost 7 bases and J 3 bases, leaving 21 bases between the germline ends. Here the CDR3 reads CASTYNLGDWDTEAFF. CDR3 DNA sequence: TGTGCCAGCACCTACAATTTGGGAGATTGGGACACTGAAGCTTTCTTT.

V usage is TRBV29-1 and J usage is TRBJ2-5; D call uncertain. The germline CDR1 and CDR2 sequences are SQVTM and ANQGSEA. This CDR3 spans 11 amino acids. V was shortened by 6 bases and J by 2 bases, with 7 bases between the two germline ends. The CDR3 nucleotides are TGCAGCGTAACAGAACAAGAGACCCAGTACTTC. As protein: CSVTEQETQYF.

This clone appeared once. This chain joins TRBV28 and TRBJ2-2; weak D call: TRBD2 (6 bases). V gave up 2 bases and J gave up 1 base, with 8 bases separating them. The CDR3 is 15 amino acids. Germline V lookup: CDR1 MDHEN, CDR2 SYDVKM. CDR3 nucleotides: TGTGCCAGCAGTTTAGGGGGGTTGAACACCGGGGAGCTGTTTTTT. It yields the protein CASSLGGLNTGELFF.

V and J are TRBV5-6 and TRBJ2-7, with 8 bases identical to TRBD2. Germline values: CDR1 SGHDT, CDR2 YYEEEE. CDR3 length: 15 residues. The junction had 7 bases not matched to a gene; V was cut back by 0 bases and J by 5 bases. In DNA form, the CDR3 reads TGTGCCAGCAGCTTGGGGGGGGCGGGAGGTAACGAGCAGTACTTC. Translation gives CASSLGGAGGNEQYF.

The genes are TRBV11-2 and TRBJ2-5, with 10 bases matching TRBD2. V shed 5 bases and J 3 bases; nucleotides not matched to a gene: 6. The germline V gene encodes CDR1 SGHAT and CDR2 FQNNGV. The CDR3 spans 15 residues. The CDR3 loop reads CASSQGLAFKETQYF. Here the CDR3 DNA reads TGTGCCAGCAGCCAGGGACTAGCGTTTAAAGAGACCCAGTACTTC.

This clone was seen just once. The gene calls are TRBV4-3 and TRBJ2-7; maybe TRBD1 (6 bases). The CDR3 covers 15 residues. Trimming took 5 bases from V and 5 from J, leaving 19 bases between them. The germline V gene encodes CDR1 LGHNA and CDR2 YSLEER. In DNA, the CDR3 is TGCGCCAGCAGCTGGAGCAGGGGCAATTTTGACGAGCAGTACTTC. Translated, it gives CASSWSRGNFDEQYF.

The sample holds one count of this clone. The genes are TRBV7-9 and TRBJ2-7; 10 bases are shared with TRBD1. This CDR3 has 15 residues. Per the germline V gene, CDR1 is SEHNR and CDR2 is FQNEAQ (reference sequence). Trimming cost V 5 bases and J 4 bases; bases outside gene matches: 8. The CDR3 DNA follows: TGTGCCAGCAGCGTATCCGGGACAGGGGCGTACGAGCAGTACTTC. This translates into CASSVSGTGAYEQYF. Full variable domain (missing parts from reference TRBV7-9 and TRBJ2-7): DTGVSQNPRHKITKRGQNVTFRCDPISEHNRLYWYRQTLGQGPEFLTYFQNEAQLEKSRLLSDRFSAERPKGSFSTLEIQRTEQGDSAMYLCASSVSGTGAYEQYFGPGTRLTVT.

This chain connects TRBV2 to TRBJ2-1; 9 bases are shared with TRBD2. Trimming cost V 4 bases and J 3 bases; bases outside gene matches: 7. Germline V gene lookup returns CDR1 SNHLY and CDR2 FYNNEI. This CDR3 region has 16 residues. CDR3 residues: CASSGLAGPNYNEQFF. For the CDR3, the DNA is TGTGCCAGCAGTGGGCTAGCGGGACCTAACTACAATGAGCAGTTCTTC. Combining the CDR3 with reference TRBV2 and TRBJ2-1 gives the whole variable domain EPEVTQTPSHQVTQMGQEVILRCVPISNHLYFYWYRQILGQKVEFLVSFYNNEISEKSEIFDDQFSVERPDGSNFTLKIRSTKLEDSAMYFCASSGLAGPNYNEQFFGPGTRLTVL.

V is TRBV28 and J is TRBJ1-1, with 10 positions matching TRBD1. The CDR3 is 13 amino acids. CDR1 and CDR2 from the germline V gene are MDHEN and SYDVKM. V lost 2 bases, J lost 11 bases, and 5 bases stayed unmatched. This CDR3 is CASSLRMGQGAFF. The DNA for the CDR3 is TGTGCCAGCAGTTTACGGATGGGACAGGGGGCTTTCTTT.

The V and J genes are TRBV9 and TRBJ2-3, with 7 nucleotides matching TRBD2. The CDR3 loop spans 15 amino acids. Germline V gene lookup returns CDR1 SGDLS and CDR2 YYNGEE. Trimming removed 3 bases from V and 4 bases from J; junction bases left unmatched: 8. As DNA, the CDR3 is TGTGCCAGCAGCGGGAGCGGGAAGGTGGCAGATACGCAGTATTTT. Its translation: CASSGSGKVADTQYF.

The rearrangement links TRBV27 to TRBJ2-2; 8 positions match TRBD2. Germline lookup yields CDR1 MNHEY and CDR2 SMNVEV (reference sequence). The junction had 0 bases not matched to a gene; V was cut back by 5 bases and J by 1 base. This CDR3 comprises 14 residues. The CDR3 loop reads CASSTSGNTGELFF. The CDR3 nucleotides are TGTGCCAGCAGTACTAGCGGGAACACCGGGGAGCTGTTTTTT.

This chain uses TRBV7-6 with TRBJ2-7; possibly TRBD1 for D (5 bases). Per germline, CDR1 SGHVS and CDR2 FNYEAQ. This CDR3 region has 13 residues. V was cut by 5 bases and J by 0 bases, with 8 bases left in between. This CDR3 is CASSPDSSYEQYF. The CDR3, as DNA: TGTGCCAGCAGCCCCGACAGCTCCTACGAGCAGTACTTC.

This chain uses TRBV27 with TRBJ2-2; 12 nucleotides align to TRBD2. This CDR3 is built from 18 residues. Germline V gene sequence: CDR1 MNHEY, CDR2 SMNVEV (reference sequence). Germline trimming cut 2 bases from V and 4 bases from J; bases unmatched to any gene: 8. The CDR3 here is CASSLGLAGGRGTGELFF. CDR3 DNA sequence: TGTGCCAGCAGTTTAGGGCTAGCGGGAGGGAGAGGCACCGGGGAGCTGTTTTTT.

V is TRBV21-1 and J is TRBJ2-1; the D segment call TRBD1 is taken from the table without a DNA check. TRBV21-1 is deemed a pseudogene. There are 16 residues in the CDR3. The CDR3 DNA follows: TGTGCCAGCTACTCGCCTTCAGGTGTAAACTACAATGAGCAGTTCTTC. This encodes CASYSPSGVNYNEQFF.

As for this clone: This sample includes further DNA sequences coding for the same CDR3. J is TRBJ2-7 and V is TRBV20-1; D unclear. The germline V gene encodes CDR1 DFQATT and CDR2 SNEGSKA (reference sequence). CDR3 length equals 11 residues. V dropped 5 bases and J dropped 4 bases, with 9 bases sitting between them. The CDR3 DNA reads as TGCAGTGCTCCGTACACGTACGAGCAGTACTTC. This translates into CSAPYTYEQYF.

The chain combines TRBV5-6 with TRBJ2-1, with a tentative D call TRBD1 (5 bases). The CDR3 runs to 15 residues. The germline CDR1 and CDR2 sequences are SGHDT and YYEEEE. Trimming left V 5 bases short and J 0 bases short, with 12 bases between. The chain's CDR3 is CASRYTGNSYNEQFF. In nucleotides, the CDR3 is TGTGCCAGCAGATATACAGGAAACTCCTACAATGAGCAGTTCTTC. Drawing the rest from reference TRBV5-6 and TRBJ2-1, the complete variable domain is DAGVTQSPTHLIKTRGQQVTLRCSPKSGHDTVSWYQQALGQGPQFIFQYYEEEERQRGNFPDRFSGHQFPNYSSELNVNALLLGDSALYLCASRYTGNSYNEQFFGPGTRLTVL.

V and J are TRBV29-1 and TRBJ2-1; TRBD2 matches 12 bases. The CDR3 runs 19 residues. CDR1 is SQVTM, CDR2 ANQGSEA, per germline. J lost 5 bases, V lost 4 bases, and 18 bases had no gene match. The CDR3 sequence: CSVVFVLAGGPGWNNEQFF. CDR3 coding DNA: TGCAGCGTTGTATTCGTGCTAGCGGGAGGGCCGGGGTGGAACAATGAGCAGTTCTTC.

V is TRBV2 and J is TRBJ1-1; D is unresolved. The CDR3 has 13 amino acids. V was cut by 6 bases and J by 0 bases, with 8 bases left in between. CDR1 and CDR2 (germline): SNHLY, FYNNEI. Here the CDR3 reads CASRADMNTEAFF. The CDR3 DNA follows: TGTGCCAGCAGGGCCGACATGAACACTGAAGCTTTCTTT.